This is a list of T cell receptor beta chains from one sample in a study of T-cell reconstitution after alpha-beta-depleted transplantation in children. TCRdb re-called the PCR reads through MiXCR, storing one row per CDR3 protein. Of 98,000 or so distinct CDR3 sequences listed, roughly 6.1% are singletons. The sequencing here drew on PBMCs, mostly from graft donor cells, taken 360 days after TCRalphabeta/CD19-depleted stem cell transplant. The source of these receptors is a male patient aged 2-10 years who had a stem cell transplant for acute lymphoblastic leukemia, so the T cells may come from the graft donor. Each CDR3 is given with its conserved first and last residue. The D gene is left open where the match is weak. Clone size, where shown, is once, few, many, or a class for clones that have expanded.

size	V	D	J	DNA	CDR3
many	TRBV29-1	TRBD1	TRBJ1-1	TGCAGCGTTGATCAGGGGGACTACACTGAAGCTTTCTTT	CSVDQGDYTEAFF
many	TRBV6-2/TRBV6-3	NA	TRBJ2-3	TGTGCCAGCAACCTACTCCTCACAGATACGCAGTATTTT	CASNLLLTDTQYF
few	TRBV4-1	NA	TRBJ1-1	TGCGCCAGCAGCCGAGGGGCCGCGAACACTGAAGCTTTCTTT	CASSRGAANTEAFF
many	TRBV20-1	NA	TRBJ2-7	TGCAGTGCTAGGGCTCCAAGGGCCTACGAGCAGTACTTC	CSARAPRAYEQYF
many	TRBV5-1	NA	TRBJ2-1	TGCGCCAGCAGCTTGGTCGGGACTCGGAATGAGCAGTTCTTC	CASSLVGTRNEQFF
many	TRBV2	TRBD1	TRBJ2-1	TGTGCCAGCAGCCTCCTCCACAGGGGGAATGAGCAGTTCTTC	CASSLLHRGNEQFF
many	TRBV7-8	NA	TRBJ2-7	TGTGCCAGCAGCTCCGAGGGGGGCCCTAAGGAGCAGTACTTC	CASSSEGGPKEQYF
many	TRBV25-1	NA	TRBJ1-5	TGTGCCAGCAGCGGGGACGGGGCAAGACCCCAGCATTTT	CASSGDGARPQHF
many	TRBV29-1	NA	TRBJ2-3	TGCAGCGTTGCTGCTCAGCTCGGCACAGATACGCAGTATTTT	CSVAAQLGTDTQYF
few	TRBV20-1	NA	TRBJ2-7	TGCAGTGCTAGAGATATGCGGGTCTCCTACGAGCAGTACTTC	CSARDMRVSYEQYF
few	TRBV10-3	TRBD1	TRBJ2-2	TGTGCCGTAGCGGGACAGGGGGGCACCGGGGAGCTGTTTTTT	CAVAGQGGTGELFF
few	TRBV7-9	NA	TRBJ1-6	TGTGCCAGCACCGGATTTGGGGGCGTAGGTTCACCCCTCCACTTT	CASTGFGGVGSPLHF
many	TRBV6-2/TRBV6-3	TRBD2	TRBJ2-3	TGTGCCAGCAGAAGACTAGCGGGGAAAGATACGCAGTATTTT	CASRRLAGKDTQYF
few	TRBV5-1	NA	TRBJ2-7	TGCGCCAGCAGCTTGGCCACAGGCCTCTACGAGCAGTACTTC	CASSLATGLYEQYF
few	TRBV27	NA	TRBJ2-5	TGTGCCAGCAGTTTTGGGGCCGGAGAGACCCAGTACTTC	CASSFGAGETQYF
many	TRBV6-2/TRBV6-3	NA	TRBJ2-3	TGTGCCAGCGACAAGAGTTCCAGAAGCACAGATACGCAGTATTTT	CASDKSSRSTDTQYF
few	TRBV6-2/TRBV6-3	NA	TRBJ1-1	TGTGCCAGCAGTTACTCTCGGTCGGGGGGCAGGGCTAACACTGAAGCTTTCTTT	CASSYSRSGGRANTEAFF
many	TRBV25-1	TRBD1	TRBJ2-2	TGTGCCAGCAGTGAGAACCCGGGACAGGTGTTGTTTTTT	CASSENPGQVLFF
many	TRBV27	NA	TRBJ2-1	TGTGCCAGCAGTTTGACTGGCTCTCGGGGAAATGAGCAGTTCTTC	CASSLTGSRGNEQFF
few	TRBV2	NA	TRBJ1-1	TGTGCCAGCACGGAAGCCACTGAAGCTTTCTTT	CASTEATEAFF
many	TRBV28	NA	TRBJ2-4	TGTGCCAGCAGCTCCTATGCCGGACCGGACTACTTC	CASSSYAGPDYF
NA	TRBV6-6	NA	TRBJ1-2	TGTGCCAGCAGCCCGGGACCTGGCTACACCTTC	CASSPGPGYTF
NA	TRBV9	NA	TRBJ1-2	TGTGCCAGCAGCGTAGGGTATAGGTCGGGTCGAAGCTACACCTTC	CASSVGYRSGRSYTF
many	TRBV9	NA	TRBJ2-7	TGTGCCAGCAGCGTAGAGGGGAGCTCCTACGAGCAGTACTTC	CASSVEGSSYEQYF
NA	TRBV6-1	NA	TRBJ2-5	TGTGCCAGCAGAGCCGGGACCGAGGTAGCCCAGTACTTC	CASRAGTEVAQYF
NA	TRBV4-2	NA	TRBJ1-1	TGTGCCAGCAGCCAAGGGGGCAGGGATCCTACTGAAGCTTTCTTT	CASSQGGRDPTEAFF
many	TRBV29-1	NA	TRBJ1-1	TGCAGCGTTGAGGGGCGGAGTGGAGCTTTCTTT	CSVEGRSGAFF
many	TRBV15	NA	TRBJ1-4	TGTGCCACCAGCCCGATTGCAACTAATGAAAAACTGTTTTTT	CATSPIATNEKLFF
many	TRBV7-6	NA	TRBJ2-5	TGTGCCAGCAGCTTAGACCGGGGGCGAGAGACCCAGTACTTC	CASSLDRGRETQYF
many	TRBV20-1	NA	TRBJ2-2	TGCAGTGCTAGAGGGGGCGAAACCGGGGAGCTGTTTTTT	CSARGGETGELFF
NA	TRBV28	TRBD1	TRBJ1-3	TGTGCCAGCAGTTTACCGCCTGACAGGGCTGGAAACACCATATATTTT	CASSLPPDRAGNTIYF
few	TRBV13	NA	TRBJ2-7	TGTGCCAGCAGCTACTGGACTTCATCCTACGAGCAGTACTTC	CASSYWTSSYEQYF
many	TRBV15	NA	TRBJ1-2	TGTGCCACCAGCAGAGTTGGGGATCGAATCTATGGCTACACCTTC	CATSRVGDRIYGYTF
NA	TRBV4-1	TRBD1	TRBJ1-4	TGCGCCAGCAGCCAGGGACAGGGCTCCGAAAAACTGTTTTTT	CASSQGQGSEKLFF
NA	TRBV18	TRBD2	TRBJ2-2	TGTGCCAGCTCACCCTGGACTAGCGGGGGTCTGGACACCGGGGAGCTGTTTTTT	CASSPWTSGGLDTGELFF
many	TRBV27	TRBD2	TRBJ2-7	TGTGCCAGCAGTTTCTCCCTTAGATACAGGACTAGCGAATACTACGAGCAGTACTTC	CASSFSLRYRTSEYYEQYF
many	TRBV7-9	NA	TRBJ2-2	TGTGCCAGCAGTTCCGGGACACTCCAAGTCGGGGAGCTGTTTTTT	CASSSGTLQVGELFF
many	TRBV2	NA	TRBJ2-7	TGTGCCAACCTCGGCAGCGACTACGAGCAGTACTTC	CANLGSDYEQYF
few	TRBV20-1	TRBD1	TRBJ1-5	TGCAGTGCCCGGGGACAGCGGGGCAATCAGCCCCAGCATTTT	CSARGQRGNQPQHF
many	TRBV9	NA	TRBJ1-6	TGTGCCAGCAGCGTATCACCCGGACAGTCATCGCGTAATTCACCCCTCCACTTT	CASSVSPGQSSRNSPLHF
NA	TRBV7-3	NA	TRBJ2-3	TGTGCCAGCAGCTTAGGCGTCAGCTCTAGCACAGATACGCAGTATTTT	CASSLGVSSSTDTQYF
NA	TRBV7-9	TRBD2	TRBJ2-7	TGTGCCAGCAGCTTAGCGGCGGGGGGTGCCTACGAGCAGTACTTC	CASSLAAGGAYEQYF
NA	TRBV4-3	TRBD1	TRBJ1-2	TGCGCCAGCAGCCTACGGACAGGGAATGCCTATGGCTACACCTTC	CASSLRTGNAYGYTF
many	TRBV29-1	NA	TRBJ1-3	TGCAGCGTTGATGTTTTTAACTCTGGAAACACCATATATTTT	CSVDVFNSGNTIYF
NA	TRBV7-8	TRBD1	TRBJ2-5	TGTGCCAGCAGCTTCTCGGGACAGGAGCTCGGCGAGACCCAGCACTTC	CASSFSGQELGETQHF
NA	TRBV20-1	TRBD1	TRBJ2-6	TGCAGTGCTAAGACAGGGGGCTCTGGGGCCAACGTCCTGACTTTC	CSAKTGGSGANVLTF
many	TRBV4-3	NA	TRBJ1-4	TGCGCCAGCAGCCCTGGACACCTAGCCGGGAAAAAACTGTTTTTT	CASSPGHLAGKKLFF
many	TRBV12-3/TRBV12-4	TRBD1	TRBJ2-2	TGTGCCAGTCTCGACAGGGTCACCGGGGAGCTGTTTTTT	CASLDRVTGELFF
few	TRBV4-3	NA	TRBJ1-2	TGCGCCAGCAGCCAAGATGGGGCCAGGGTCTATGGCTACACCTTC	CASSQDGARVYGYTF
NA	TRBV4-3	NA	TRBJ2-1	TGCGCCAGCAGCCAAGGGCTATGGGGTCCCCACAATGAGCAGTTCTTC	CASSQGLWGPHNEQFF
NA	TRBV9	TRBD2	TRBJ2-3	TGTGCCAGCAGCCGTTCACTAGCGCTAAAGGGAACAGATACGCAGTATTTT	CASSRSLALKGTDTQYF
many	TRBV24-1	NA	TRBJ2-5	TGTGCCACCAGTGGAACCGGGACGCCTTACCAAGAGACCCAGTACTTC	CATSGTGTPYQETQYF
many	TRBV28	NA	TRBJ2-1	TGTGCCAGCACTGCCCCCAGGGCGGACAATGAGCAGTTCTTC	CASTAPRADNEQFF